This TCR beta chain was sequenced during a study of blood T cell repertoires in COVID-19. Overall study context: Acute and convalescent COVID-19 samples came from the United States, Italy and Spain. PBMCs, B-cell-depleted T cells, or T cells were the source of the cDNA or gDNA that made up the material.

In the source study's methods: Reference gene primer amplification gave nucleated cell count estimates. The table came from immunoSEQ multiplex PCR; TCRdb's copy has only in-frame clones and leaves some out. V, J and clone size derive from that table, while D and trimming were established from the DNA sequence. The sample comprises about 90,000 clones, more than 80% of which are singletons, and about 13% rests with the top ten. This CDR3 comprises 16 residues. CDR1 and CDR2 (germline): SGHDN, FVKESK. Trimming removed 4 bases at V and 2 bases at J, with 15 bases between. Sequencing used peripheral blood. The gene calls are TRBV14 and TRBJ2-4; D remains ambiguous. The source is a human donor in a cohort sampled during active COVID-19. The CDR3 loop is CASSLTRGETKNIQYF. CDR3 coding DNA: TGTGCCAGCAGCCTCACCCGAGGCGAGACCAAAAACATTCAGTACTTC.